These T cell receptor beta chains were read from a single sample in a study of blood T cell repertoires in COVID-19. The protocol was immunoSEQ multiplex PCR, while the TCRdb copy is restricted to in-frame clones and leaves out a portion. This table holds 150,000 to 200,000 clones, over 85% found once. Specimen: peripheral blood. Receptors were obtained from a woman in her 50s with acute or convalescent COVID-19. The CDR3 runs from the conserved cysteine through the conserved F or W. Fields, in order: J gene, clone size, V gene, D gene, CDR3 length, CDR3 protein, CDR3 DNA. D genes are given only for firm matches. Only part of the rows carry a size: once, few, many, or a class if the clone is expanded.

J gene: TRBJ2-5
clone size: -
V gene: TRBV18
D gene: -
CDR3 length: 13
CDR3 protein: CASSPSSSGTQYF
CDR3 DNA: TGTGCCAGCTCACCAAGTTCCAGCGGGACCCAGTACTTC

J gene: TRBJ2-7
clone size: many
V gene: TRBV29-1
D gene: -
CDR3 length: 13
CDR3 protein: CSVESQSSYEQYF
CDR3 DNA: TGCAGCGTTGAATCACAGAGCTCCTACGAGCAGTACTTC

J gene: TRBJ1-4
clone size: -
V gene: TRBV7-9
D gene: -
CDR3 length: 15
CDR3 protein: CASSLEAGRSEKLFF
CDR3 DNA: TGTGCCAGCAGCTTAGAGGCAGGTAGAAGCGAAAAACTGTTTTTT

J gene: TRBJ1-2
clone size: -
V gene: TRBV18
D gene: TRBD1
CDR3 length: 16
CDR3 protein: CASSLTLGQVGGGYTF
CDR3 DNA: TGTGCCAGCTCACTCACCTTGGGACAGGTCGGTGGAGGCTACACCTTC

J gene: TRBJ1-1
clone size: -
V gene: TRBV2
D gene: TRBD1
CDR3 length: 15
CDR3 protein: CASSPPGQENTEAFF
CDR3 DNA: TGTGCCAGCAGTCCACCGGGACAGGAGAACACTGAAGCTTTCTTT

J gene: TRBJ2-3
clone size: -
V gene: TRBV7-9
D gene: -
CDR3 length: 15
CDR3 protein: CASSSPSVRTDTQYF
CDR3 DNA: TGTGCCAGCAGCTCCCCTAGCGTGCGCACAGATACGCAGTATTTT

J gene: TRBJ1-2
clone size: -
V gene: TRBV9
D gene: -
CDR3 length: 13
CDR3 protein: CASSVDSNYGYTF
CDR3 DNA: TGTGCCAGCAGCGTAGACAGCAACTATGGCTACACCTTC

J gene: TRBJ1-5
clone size: -
V gene: TRBV21-1
D gene: -
CDR3 length: 15
CDR3 protein: CASSYGGRSNQPQHF
CDR3 DNA: TGTGCCAGCTCGTACGGGGGGCGCAGCAATCAGCCCCAGCATTTT

J gene: TRBJ1-2
clone size: -
V gene: TRBV18
D gene: TRBD1
CDR3 length: 14
CDR3 protein: CASSPGTGTYGYTF
CDR3 DNA: TGTGCCAGCTCACCAGGGACAGGGACCTATGGCTACACCTTC

J gene: TRBJ1-2
clone size: -
V gene: TRBV15
D gene: TRBD1
CDR3 length: 14
CDR3 protein: CATSPGQAPDGYTF
CDR3 DNA: TGTGCCACCTCACCGGGACAGGCCCCTGATGGCTACACCTTC

J gene: TRBJ1-6
clone size: -
V gene: TRBV7-2
D gene: -
CDR3 length: 16
CDR3 protein: CASSLGGGTAYSPLHF
CDR3 DNA: TGTGCCAGCAGCTTAGGCGGTGGGACTGCCTATTCACCCCTCCACTTT

J gene: TRBJ1-5
clone size: -
V gene: TRBV5-6
D gene: TRBD1
CDR3 length: 14
CDR3 protein: CASSSRTGEGSQHF
CDR3 DNA: TGTGCCAGCAGCTCCCGGACAGGGGAGGGATCCCAGCATTTT

J gene: TRBJ2-5
clone size: few
V gene: TRBV24-1
D gene: TRBD2
CDR3 length: 15
CDR3 protein: CATLPLGGGQETQYF
CDR3 DNA: TGTGCCACCCTCCCCTTGGGCGGGGGGCAAGAGACCCAGTACTTC

J gene: TRBJ1-5
clone size: -
V gene: TRBV19
D gene: -
CDR3 length: 16
CDR3 protein: CASSWGGQSKNQPQHF
CDR3 DNA: TGTGCCAGTAGTTGGGGGGGGCAGTCCAAAAATCAGCCCCAGCATTTT

J gene: TRBJ2-5
clone size: -
V gene: TRBV6-6
D gene: -
CDR3 length: 20
CDR3 protein: CASSDISDGLAGTSQETQYF
CDR3 DNA: TGTGCCAGCAGCGACATCTCCGATGGTTTAGCTGGGACTTCGCAAGAGACCCAGTACTTC

J gene: TRBJ1-1
clone size: -
V gene: TRBV28
D gene: TRBD1
CDR3 length: 16
CDR3 protein: CASSFGTGGLGTEAFF
CDR3 DNA: TGTGCCAGCAGTTTTGGCACAGGGGGCTTGGGGACTGAAGCTTTCTTT

J gene: TRBJ2-2
clone size: -
V gene: TRBV7-3
D gene: TRBD1
CDR3 length: 14
CDR3 protein: CASSRTGQAGELFF
CDR3 DNA: TGTGCCAGCAGCCGGACAGGGCAAGCCGGGGAGCTGTTTTTT

J gene: TRBJ2-3
clone size: -
V gene: TRBV28
D gene: -
CDR3 length: 15
CDR3 protein: CASSLTDLSTDTQYF
CDR3 DNA: TGTGCCAGCAGTTTGACTGACCTTAGCACAGATACGCAGTATTTT

J gene: TRBJ1-5
clone size: -
V gene: TRBV18
D gene: TRBD1
CDR3 length: 16
CDR3 protein: CASSLGQGSVNQPQHF
CDR3 DNA: TGTGCCAGCTCGCTTGGACAGGGCTCCGTCAATCAGCCCCAGCATTTT

J gene: TRBJ2-1
clone size: -
V gene: TRBV3-1/TRBV3-2
D gene: TRBD2
CDR3 length: 17
CDR3 protein: CASSPGLAGVLKNEQFF
CDR3 DNA: TGTGCCAGCAGCCCCGGACTAGCGGGAGTACTAAAGAATGAGCAGTTCTTC

J gene: TRBJ2-1
clone size: -
V gene: TRBV7-6
D gene: TRBD1
CDR3 length: 16
CDR3 protein: CASSLTGQGAHNEQFF
CDR3 DNA: TGTGCCAGCAGCTTAACTGGACAGGGGGCCCACAATGAGCAGTTCTTC

J gene: TRBJ1-6
clone size: -
V gene: TRBV18
D gene: -
CDR3 length: 13
CDR3 protein: CASSPAGDSPLHF
CDR3 DNA: TGTGCCAGCTCACCGGCAGGGGATTCACCCCTCCACTTT

J gene: TRBJ1-5
clone size: -
V gene: TRBV27
D gene: -
CDR3 length: 14
CDR3 protein: CASSLQGSYQPQHF
CDR3 DNA: TGTGCCAGCAGTTTACAGGGTTCCTATCAGCCCCAGCATTTT

J gene: TRBJ1-4
clone size: -
V gene: TRBV28
D gene: TRBD1
CDR3 length: 15
CDR3 protein: CASSSKGQGREKLFF
CDR3 DNA: TGTGCCAGCAGTTCCAAGGGACAGGGACGTGAAAAACTGTTTTTT

J gene: TRBJ1-2
clone size: -
V gene: TRBV19
D gene: TRBD1
CDR3 length: 13
CDR3 protein: CASSPGTGNGYTF
CDR3 DNA: TGTGCCAGTAGTCCGGGGACAGGGAATGGCTACACCTTC

J gene: TRBJ2-1
clone size: -
V gene: TRBV12-3/TRBV12-4
D gene: TRBD2
CDR3 length: 13
CDR3 protein: CASSFNPSGEQFF
CDR3 DNA: TGTGCCAGCAGTTTTAATCCTAGCGGTGAGCAGTTCTTC

J gene: TRBJ2-2
clone size: -
V gene: TRBV11-3
D gene: -
CDR3 length: 12
CDR3 protein: CASSHLGGELFF
CDR3 DNA: TGTGCCAGCAGCCATCTCGGGGGGGAGCTGTTTTTT

J gene: TRBJ2-1
clone size: -
V gene: TRBV9
D gene: -
CDR3 length: 13
CDR3 protein: CASSSRDYNEQFF
CDR3 DNA: TGTGCCAGCAGCTCTAGAGATTACAATGAGCAGTTCTTC

J gene: TRBJ1-6
clone size: -
V gene: TRBV28
D gene: -
CDR3 length: 12
CDR3 protein: CASSLQNSPLHF
CDR3 DNA: TGTGCCAGCAGTTTGCAGAATTCACCCCTCCACTTT

J gene: TRBJ2-2
clone size: -
V gene: TRBV10-3
D gene: TRBD1
CDR3 length: 16
CDR3 protein: CAISDSGTGGTGELFF
CDR3 DNA: TGTGCCATCAGTGACTCCGGGACAGGGGGCACCGGGGAGCTGTTTTTT